A single sample is the source of the 10 T cell receptor beta chains below, sequenced in a study of blood T cells in healthy people across ages. It was with a sample-barcoded 5' primer and a J-beta primer mix that a second PCR of roughly 7 to 12 cycles was run. TCRdb fed the 5' RACE reads into MiXCR, producing one record per CDR3 protein. The sample shows over 1,200,000 distinct CDR3 sequences, around 55% of them seen only once. Input material: blood. Receptors originate from a man aged 18 to 29 in good health.

The chain couples TRBV10-3 to TRBJ2-1; D is possibly TRBD1 or TRBD2 (5 bases each). The CDR3 covers 15 residues. V lost 4 bases and J lost 3, with 13 bases in between. Germline values: CDR1 ENHRY, CDR2 SYGVKD. For the CDR3, the DNA is TGTGCCATCAGTGGCTTGGGACCGAGCTACAATGAGCAGTTCTTC. It encodes CAISGLGPSYNEQFF.

CDR3 protein: CAISPGTGGTNYGYTF. The CDR3 coding sequence is TGTGCCATCAGTCCCGGGACAGGGGGCACTAACTATGGCTACACCTTC. V usage is TRBV10-3 and J usage is TRBJ1-2, with 12 bases that match TRBD1. Germline assignment: CDR1 ENHRY and CDR2 SYGVKD. V lost 5 bases to trimming and J lost 0 bases; unmatched junction nucleotides: 4. The CDR3 spans 16 residues.

This clonotype came up a few times. The CDR3 nucleotides read TGTGCCAGCAGTCCCGCAACAACAGTGGTAACCAAAAACATTCAGTACTTC. Its translation: CASSPATTVVTKNIQYF. The chain combines TRBV6-1 with TRBJ2-4; no definite D call. Trimming removed 5 bases from V and 2 bases from J, with 19 bases in between. Per germline, CDR1 MNHNS and CDR2 SASEGT. CDR3 length equals 17 residues.

This chain joins TRBV12-3 or TRBV12-4 and TRBJ1-3, with D possibly TRBD1 on 5 matching bases. The CDR3 is 15 amino acids. Trimming removed 2 bases from V and 7 bases from J, with 15 bases in between. CDR3 protein: CASSLSRTLENTIYF. The CDR3, as DNA: TGTGCCAGCAGTTTATCCCGGACACTGGAGAACACCATATATTTT.

The rearrangement links TRBV6-6 to TRBJ2-7, with D possibly being TRBD1 (6 bases). Germline V lookup: CDR1 MNHNY, CDR2 SVGAGI (reference sequence). Trimming left V 4 bases short and J 0 bases short, with 16 bases between. This CDR3 has 16 residues. The CDR3 protein is CASSSRGGRSSYEQYF. The CDR3 bases are TGTGCCAGCAGTTCCCGAGGGGGTAGGAGCTCCTACGAGCAGTACTTC.

The gene calls are TRBV27 and TRBJ2-1; 10 nucleotides line up with TRBD1. CDR1 and CDR2 from the germline V gene are MNHEY and SMNVEV (reference sequence). The CDR3 totals 15 residues. V lost 9 bases to trimming and J lost 12 bases; unmatched junction nucleotides: 17. CDR3 nucleotide sequence: TGTGCCAGTTGCCCAACGGGACAGGGGAGTTGGGGGCAGTTCTTC. Its translation: CASCPTGQGSWGQFF.

This clonotype was picked up a small number of times. In DNA form, the CDR3 reads TGCAGTGCTAGTGTAGCGGGGGGGCTAATACCCAATGAGCAGTTCTTC. It translates to CSASVAGGLIPNEQFF. The chain links TRBV20-1 to TRBJ2-1, with 11 bases identical to TRBD2. With 3 bases clipped from V and 6 bases from J, the junction kept 10 bases outside the gene matches. The CDR3 extends over 16 amino acids. From germline, CDR1 is DFQATT and CDR2 SNEGSKA (reference sequence).

This chain links TRBV27 with TRBJ1-1; no definite D call. Germline lookup yields CDR1 MNHEY and CDR2 SMNVEV (reference sequence). Deletions cut 6 bases from V and 5 bases from J, with 22 bases between. There are 16 residues in the CDR3. Written as DNA, the CDR3 is TGTGCCAGCAGACGTCTCGATCAGGCAAGATCGACTGAAGCTTTCTTT. It translates to CASRRLDQARSTEAFF.

This clonotype showed up just once. The rearrangement uses TRBV2 and TRBJ2-3, with D tentatively TRBD2 (5 bases). Germline V CDR1 and CDR2: SNHLY, FYNNEI. Trimming stripped 4 bases from V and 2 bases from J, with 13 bases between. The CDR3 consists of 15 residues. Here the CDR3 DNA reads TGTGCCAGCAGTGTTAGGACTGTGAACACAGATACGCAGTATTTT. It specifies CASSVRTVNTDTQYF.

As concerns this clonotype: One end of the junction fails to match germline, which may point to a read error. The gene calls are TRBV7-8 and TRBJ2-1, with 12 bases aligning to TRBD2. The germline V gene has CDR1 SGHVS and CDR2 FQNEAQ. The CDR3 length is 15 residues. The CDR3 region is CASSLAGGDFNEQFF. In DNA form, the CDR3 reads TGTGCCAGCAGCCTAGCGGGGGGGGACTTCAATGAGCAGTTCTTC.